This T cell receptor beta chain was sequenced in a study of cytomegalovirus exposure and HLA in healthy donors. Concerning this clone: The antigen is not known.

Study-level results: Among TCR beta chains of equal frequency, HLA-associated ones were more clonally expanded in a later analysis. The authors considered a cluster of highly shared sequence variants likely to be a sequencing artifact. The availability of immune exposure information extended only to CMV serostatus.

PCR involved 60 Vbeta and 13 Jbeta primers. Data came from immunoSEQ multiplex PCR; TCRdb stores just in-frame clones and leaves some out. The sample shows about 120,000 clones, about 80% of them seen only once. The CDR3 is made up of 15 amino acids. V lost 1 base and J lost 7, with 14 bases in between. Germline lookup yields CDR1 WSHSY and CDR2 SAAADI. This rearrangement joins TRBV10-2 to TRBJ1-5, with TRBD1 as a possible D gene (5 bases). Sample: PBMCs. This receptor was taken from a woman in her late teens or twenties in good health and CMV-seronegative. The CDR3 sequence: CASSEWAGLEQPQHF. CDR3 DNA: TGCGCCAGCAGTGAGTGGGCAGGGCTGGAACAGCCCCAGCATTTT.